The source of this T cell receptor beta chain is a study of blood T cell repertoires in COVID-19. Across the whole study: The United States, Italy and Spain were the sources of the acute and convalescent COVID-19 samples.

Germline values: CDR1 MNHEY, CDR2 SVGEGT. Unmatched junction bases numbered 8, after V lost 4 bases and J lost 6 bases. This CDR3 region has 15 residues. As processed by the authors: Counts of nucleated cells, estimated from reference gene primer amplification, were obtained. TCRdb's copy holds only in-frame clones and misses some; the assay was immunoSEQ multiplex PCR. Clone size and V and J calls were adopted from that table, with D and trimming inferred from the DNA. The sample shows about 500,000 clones, 85% to 90% of them seen only once. Seattle patient enrollment occurred during active infection, with longitudinal follow-up thereafter.

The chain has TRBV6-2 or TRBV6-3 and TRBJ2-7; 11 bases align to TRBD1. The sequenced sample was peripheral blood. This sequence was found in a woman between 45 and 60 years old with COVID-19, enrolled during active disease. The CDR3 is CASSFVGTGGIEQYF. In DNA, the CDR3 is TGTGCCAGCAGTTTCGTCGGGACAGGGGGGATCGAGCAGTACTTC.